This T cell receptor beta chain is drawn from a study of blood T cell repertoires in COVID-19. Assay used: immunoSEQ multiplex PCR; TCRdb lists only in-frame clones, some missing. The sample shows some 330,000 clones, around 87% of them seen only once. The CDR3 contains 16 residues. Between the trimmed V and J ends, which lost 5 bases and 4 bases, there was a span of 22 bases. Germline loops: CDR1 SGHRS, CDR2 YFSETQ. The chain links TRBV5-1 to TRBJ2-7, with D possibly being TRBD2 (5 bases). Material for sequencing was PBMCs or T cells enriched from blood (not recorded which). The source of this sequence is a man between 35 and 55 years old in a cohort exposed to, infected with or recovered from COVID-19 (not recorded which). CDR3 amino acids: CASSSGHGSENYEQYF. CDR3 bases: TGCGCCAGCAGTTCCGGCCACGGTAGCGAGAATTACGAGCAGTACTTC.